These 26 T cell receptor beta chains were all obtained from the same sample, sequenced in a study of tumor-infiltrating lymphocytes in localized non-small cell lung cancer. Measured with immunoSEQ multiplex PCR; TCRdb has only the in-frame clones, and not every one. The repertoire holds 9,500 to 15,000 clones, around 64% seen once, with approximately 10% in the top ten. Specimen: uninvolved lung tissue not adjacent to the tumor. The source is a human donor with non-small cell lung cancer.

The chain is built from TRBV27 and TRBJ1-1; 10 nucleotides match TRBD1. V lost 1 base and J lost 1; bases outside the gene matches: 6. The CDR3 extends over 17 amino acids. In germline, CDR1 is MNHEY, CDR2 SMNVEV (reference sequence). The CDR3 DNA sequence: TGTGCCAGCAGTTTATTGGACAGGGGGGCAGAGAACACTGAAGCTTTCTTT. Its translation: CASSLLDRGAENTEAFF.

This clone is classed as medium-sized. The gene calls are TRBV15 and TRBJ1-5; no reliable D call. Germline CDR1 LNHNV, CDR2 YYDKDF (reference sequence). Between the trimmed V and J ends, which lost 5 bases and 3 bases, there was a span of 8 bases. This CDR3 contains 13 residues. CDR3 amino acids: CATSGSFNQPQHF. The CDR3 bases are TGTGCCACCAGCGGCAGTTTCAATCAGCCCCAGCATTTT.

The V gene is TRBV10-3, the J gene TRBJ2-1; the D gene is possibly TRBD2 (6 bases). Trimming left V 4 bases short and J 6 bases short, with 13 bases between. This CDR3 is built from 14 residues. Germline lookup yields CDR1 ENHRY and CDR2 SYGVKD. CDR3 sequence: CAISAAGYGNEQFF. In nucleotides, the CDR3 is TGTGCCATCAGTGCGGCGGGGTATGGCAATGAGCAGTTCTTC.

DNA for the CDR3: TGTGCCAGCAGTCCGAGCGGGAGGGCCGGAGAGACCCAGTACTTC. Protein: CASSPSGRAGETQYF. The gene calls are TRBV27 and TRBJ2-5, with TRBD2 matching 10 bases. CDR3 length: 15 residues. Germline V CDR1 and CDR2: MNHEY, SMNVEV (reference sequence). Germline trimming cut 5 bases from V and 4 bases from J; bases unmatched to any gene: 7.

This chain uses TRBV11-2 with TRBJ1-2; D is ambiguous. CDR3 size: 13 residues. Trimming left V 5 bases short and J 5 bases short, with 12 bases between. Germline values: CDR1 SGHAT, CDR2 FQNNGV. CDR3 nucleotides: TGTGCCAGCAGCCCCGCCGCGGGGTATGGCTACACCTTC. Its translation: CASSPAAGYGYTF.

This clone is classed as medium-sized. The rearrangement uses TRBV5-5 and TRBJ1-5; 7 bases match TRBD1. V was clipped by 3 bases and J by 9 bases; unmatched bases: 6. The CDR3 consists of 13 residues. The germline CDR1 and CDR2 sequences are SGHKS and YYEKEE (reference sequence). CDR3 in amino acids: CASSSTGDGPQHF. The CDR3 DNA reads TGTGCCAGCAGCTCCACAGGGGATGGGCCCCAGCATTTT.

In nucleotides, the CDR3 is TGTGCCAGCAGCTGGACAGGAAGAGGGGGCTACACCTTC. Its protein product is CASSWTGRGGYTF. The chain links TRBV5-6 to TRBJ1-2; TRBD1 matches 7 bases. The CDR3 is 13 residues long. Trimming removed 3 bases from V and 8 bases from J; junction bases left unmatched: 7. CDR1 and CDR2 from the germline V gene are SGHDT and YYEEEE.

In this sample, this clone turned up a few times. J is TRBJ2-3 and V is TRBV19; 12 bases agree with TRBD1. The CDR3 loop spans 19 amino acids. V dropped 6 bases and J dropped 0; count of bases not matched to a gene: 13. The germline V gene encodes CDR1 LNHDA and CDR2 SQIVND (reference sequence). CDR3 in DNA: TGTGCCAGTAGAAAGCTTCCCGGGACAGGGGGCGGTAGCACAGATACGCAGTATTTT. It is translated as CASRKLPGTGGGSTDTQYF.

The gene calls are TRBV5-1 and TRBJ1-1; D is unresolved. Germline CDR1 reads SGHRS; CDR2 reads YFSETQ. V shed 0 bases and J shed 0 bases, with 9 bases lying between them. The CDR3 runs to 15 residues. CDR3 nucleotide sequence: TGCGCCAGCAGCTTGGGGTGGGGAATGAACACTGAAGCTTTCTTT. Residues: CASSLGWGMNTEAFF.

V usage is TRBV11-2 and J usage is TRBJ2-2, with D unclear. CDR1 and CDR2 from the germline V gene are SGHAT and FQNNGV. The V and J ends lost 1 base and 0 bases respectively, with 6 bases between them. CDR3 length: 15 residues. The CDR3 loop reads CASSLGRANTGELFF. The CDR3 region has the DNA TGTGCCAGCAGCTTAGGGAGAGCGAACACCGGGGAGCTGTTTTTT.

The chain joins TRBV2 to TRBJ2-7; tentatively, D is TRBD1 or TRBD2 (5 bases each). The CDR3 is 16 amino acids. Trimming shortened V by 4 bases and J by 4 bases, and 20 bases separated the two germline ends. Germline V gene lookup returns CDR1 SNHLY and CDR2 FYNNEI. CDR3 protein: CASSVWSRGQSYEQYF. For the CDR3, the DNA is TGTGCCAGCAGTGTCTGGTCTCGGGGCCAGAGTTACGAGCAGTACTTC.

This clone has more than one count but fewer than ten. CDR3 coding DNA: TGTGCCAGCAGCCAAGAGCTCAATCAGCCCCAGCATTTT. Protein: CASSQELNQPQHF. This chain uses TRBV7-2 with TRBJ1-5, with unresolved D. CDR1 SGHTA and CDR2 FQGNSA come from the germline V gene. Deletions cut 5 bases from V and 3 bases from J, with 8 bases between. This CDR3 has 13 residues.

The sample holds a few counts of this clone. The chain couples TRBV6-1 to TRBJ1-2; possible D gene TRBD1, 5 bases. Germline CDR1 and CDR2: MNHNS and SASEGT. V gave up 3 bases and J gave up 8 bases, with 7 bases separating them. The CDR3 has 11 residues. The CDR3 region has the DNA TGTGCCAGCAGTGATCAGGGCGGCTACACCTTC. Translating gives CASSDQGGYTF.

This clone is termed medium-sized (0.01 to 0.1%). The V call is TRBV7-9, the J call TRBJ2-5; 8 bases are a match to TRBD2. The germline V gene encodes CDR1 SEHNR and CDR2 FQNEAQ (reference sequence). V lost 5 bases to trimming and J lost 5 bases; unmatched junction nucleotides: 13. CDR3 size: 16 residues. CDR3 in amino acids: CASSALTGREGETQYF. CDR3 DNA sequence: TGTGCCAGCAGCGCGCTAACCGGACGGGAGGGGGAGACCCAGTACTTC.

This chain uses TRBV11-2 with TRBJ2-1; TRBD2 matches 12 bases. Germline trimming cut 4 bases from V and 0 bases from J; bases unmatched to any gene: 4. From germline, CDR1 is SGHAT and CDR2 FQNNGV. The CDR3 extends over 17 amino acids. The CDR3 coding sequence is TGTGCCAGCAGCTGGACTAGCGGGGCCAGCTCCTACAATGAGCAGTTCTTC. Its translation is CASSWTSGASSYNEQFF.

This clone was observed a handful of times. The gene calls are TRBV2 and TRBJ2-5; the match to TRBD2 covers 9 bases. The germline gives CDR1 SNHLY, CDR2 FYNNEI. V shed 7 bases and J 5 bases; nucleotides not matched to a gene: 5. The CDR3 loop spans 13 amino acids. The DNA of the CDR3 is TGTGCCAGCAATCAGCTAGCGGGGGAGACCCAGTACTTC. It translates to CASNQLAGETQYF.

The chain employs TRBV19 and TRBJ2-6; 7 nucleotides line up with TRBD2. J gave up 2 bases and V 4 bases, and 5 bases lay outside the gene matches. CDR1 and CDR2 (germline): LNHDA, SQIVND (reference sequence). CDR3 length equals 16 residues. For the CDR3, the DNA is TGTGCCAGTAGTAAGGATGCGGGGGCTGGGGCCAACGTCCTGACTTTC. Translation gives CASSKDAGAGANVLTF. The full variable domain, its missing parts supplied by reference TRBV19 and TRBJ2-6, is DGGITQSPKYLFRKEGQNVTLSCEQNLNHDAMYWYRQDPGQGLRLIYYSQIVNDFQKGDIAEGYSVSREKKESFPLTVTSAQKNPTAFYLCASSKDAGAGANVLTFGAGSRLTVL.

The V gene is TRBV10-1, the J gene TRBJ2-5, with D possibly matching TRBD2 (7 bases). Germline CDR1 reads WNHNN; CDR2 reads SYGVQD (reference sequence). Between the trimmed V and J ends, which lost 8 bases and 4 bases, there was a span of 26 bases. The CDR3 contains 17 residues. This CDR3 is CASLGGNPYRVVETQYF. For the CDR3, the DNA is TGCGCCAGCTTGGGGGGGAACCCGTACAGGGTCGTAGAGACCCAGTACTTC.

The chain has TRBV27 and TRBJ2-5, with D possibly TRBD1 on 6 matching bases. CDR3 length: 14 residues. The V and J ends lost 6 bases and 5 bases respectively, with 16 bases between them. The germline gives CDR1 MNHEY, CDR2 SMNVEV (reference sequence). CDR3 sequence (DNA): TGTGCCAGCAGCCTCAGGGGAAGGGGGGAGACCCAGTACTTC. Amino acid sequence: CASSLRGRGETQYF.

The chain has TRBV5-1 and TRBJ2-3; no reliable D call. The CDR3 is made up of 15 amino acids. V was shortened by 4 bases and J by 2 bases, with 14 bases between the two germline ends. Germline V CDR1 and CDR2: SGHRS, YFSETQ. This chain's CDR3 is CASSLPTSPTDTQYF. The CDR3 DNA reads TGCGCCAGCAGCCTACCGACAAGTCCCACAGATACGCAGTATTTT.

This clone turned up a few times. CDR3 coding DNA: TGTGCCAGCAGTTTAAGTCGCAGGGAAAAAGAGACCCAGTACTTC. This encodes CASSLSRREKETQYF. V and J are TRBV28 and TRBJ2-5; weak D call: TRBD1 (5 bases). Germline V gives CDR1 MDHEN, CDR2 SYDVKM. Deletions cut 2 bases from V and 3 bases from J, with 13 bases between. CDR3 length: 15 amino acids.

The J gene is TRBJ2-1, the V gene TRBV11-3; TRBD2 matches at 7 bases. This CDR3 is built from 15 residues. Germline V gene lookup returns CDR1 SGHNT and CDR2 YENEEA. The trim removed 2 bases at V and 9 bases at J, leaving 10 bases unmatched. CDR3 protein: CASSLSGTTGGEQFF. CDR3 nucleotides: TGTGCCAGCAGCTTAAGCGGGACGACCGGGGGTGAGCAGTTCTTC.

The V call is TRBV27, the J call TRBJ2-2; 8 nucleotides align to TRBD1. The CDR3 runs 16 residues. Losses at the gene ends were 5 bases for V and 4 bases for J; bases not matched to a gene: 9. Germline CDR1 is MNHEY and CDR2 is SMNVEV (reference sequence). The CDR3 sequence: CASSKRQGRTTGELFF. The CDR3 DNA reads TGTGCCAGCAGTAAGCGACAGGGGCGGACCACCGGGGAGCTGTTTTTT.

V gene TRBV4-3 combines with J gene TRBJ1-6; the D gene is possibly TRBD1 (5 bases). From germline, CDR1 is LGHNA and CDR2 YSLEER. Trimming pared 0 bases from V and 7 bases from J, leaving 13 bases between. This CDR3 is built from 16 residues. This chain's CDR3 is CASSQDRGNSNSPLHF. For the CDR3, the DNA is TGCGCCAGCAGCCAAGATAGGGGAAATTCAAATTCACCCCTCCACTTT.

This clone was seen only a few times. V is TRBV6-1 and J is TRBJ1-5; maybe TRBD1 (6 bases). Trimming pared 1 base from V and 3 bases from J, leaving 19 bases between. CDR3 size: 18 residues. CDR1 MNHNS and CDR2 SASEGT come from the germline V gene. The CDR3 nucleotides are TGTGCCAGCAGTGAAGGACCCGCGTCTACAGGGATCAATCAGCCCCAGCATTTT. Its translation: CASSEGPASTGINQPQHF.

This chain uses TRBV30 with TRBJ1-1; a possible D gene is TRBD1 (5 bases). CDR1 is GTSNPN, CDR2 SVGIG, per germline (reference sequence). This CDR3 spans 13 amino acids. With 4 bases removed from V and 4 bases from J, the gap between germline ends came to 13 bases. The chain's CDR3 is CAWIRGGFTEAFF. The CDR3 DNA follows: TGTGCCTGGATTCGTGGGGGTTTCACTGAAGCTTTCTTT.